This entry lists 27 T cell receptor beta chains sequenced from one sample in a study of beta chain features in type 1 diabetes. Expressed TCRB transcripts were sequenced because the entire RNA isolate underwent reverse transcription. Sequenced by immunoSEQ multiplex PCR; TCRdb stores in-frame clones only, minus some. The sample consists of some 150,000 clones, 9.7% of them appearing once. The sample comprised central memory CD4+ T cells from blood. The origin of the receptors is a woman aged 40 to 50 in good health.

This clone appeared a few times. The V and J genes are TRBV5-6 and TRBJ2-7; 7 nucleotides align to TRBD2. Germline CDR1 and CDR2: SGHDT and YYEEEE. The CDR3 sequence is 14 residues long. V lost 3 bases and J lost 3; bases outside the gene matches: 6. Here the CDR3 reads CASSYPGGFYEQYF. CDR3 coding DNA: TGTGCCAGCAGCTACCCCGGGGGGTTCTACGAGCAGTACTTC.

The table lists this clone with a few counts. This chain connects TRBV5-1 to TRBJ2-3; the D gene is possibly TRBD2 (6 bases). Germline loops: CDR1 SGHRS, CDR2 YFSETQ. The CDR3 runs to 14 residues. V lost 3 bases to trimming and J lost 5 bases, with 13 bases between them. The CDR3 loop reads CASSSGTGRDTQYF. CDR3 coding DNA: TGCGCCAGCAGCTCCGGGACTGGTCGAGATACGCAGTATTTT.

The chain couples TRBV11-2 to TRBJ2-1, with 8 bases identical to TRBD2. The CDR3 is 14 amino acids. The ends lost 1 base at V and 9 bases at J; junction bases unmatched: 5. Germline values: CDR1 SGHAT, CDR2 FQNNGV. The CDR3: CASSLARLASEQFF. Written as DNA, the CDR3 is TGTGCCAGCAGCTTAGCCCGACTAGCGAGTGAGCAGTTCTTC. Filled out from reference TRBV11-2 and TRBJ2-1, the complete variable domain reads EAGVAQSPRYKIIEKRQSVAFWCNPISGHATLYWYQQILGQGPKLLIQFQNNGVVDDSQLPKDRFSAERLKGVDSTLKIQPAKLEDSAVYLCASSLARLASEQFFGPGTRLTVL.

As DNA, the CDR3 is TGCGCCAGCAGCTTGGCCGCGGGACTATCATCCTACGAGCAGTACTTC. It encodes CASSLAAGLSSYEQYF. V usage is TRBV5-1 and J usage is TRBJ2-7, with 7 bases identical to TRBD2. The germline V gene has CDR1 SGHRS and CDR2 YFSETQ. The CDR3 contains 16 residues. With 0 bases clipped from V and 1 base from J, the junction kept 7 bases outside the gene matches.

This clone has more than one count but fewer than ten. The V gene is TRBV10-3, the J gene TRBJ2-5; 8 bases line up with TRBD2. CDR3 length: 14 residues. Germline assignment: CDR1 ENHRY and CDR2 SYGVKD. The V gene end was trimmed by 5 bases and the J gene end by 2 bases; junction bases not matched to a gene: 4. CDR3: CAISPTSGQETQYF. In DNA, the CDR3 is TGTGCCATCAGTCCTACTAGCGGACAAGAGACCCAGTACTTC.

This clone has only a few counts. The chain employs TRBV18 and TRBJ2-1, with a weak D call TRBD1 (6 bases). V was shortened by 8 bases and J by 9 bases, with 20 bases between the two germline ends. CDR3 length: 14 amino acids. CDR1 and CDR2 (germline): KGHSH, LQKENI. Written as DNA, the CDR3 is TGTGCCAGCATCTCTTCACAGGGCCGAGGTGAGCAGTTCTTC. Its protein is CASISSQGRGEQFF.

This clone was seen only a few times. The chain joins TRBV5-4 to TRBJ2-3; the match to TRBD2 covers 9 bases. J gave up 1 base and V 0 bases, and 3 bases lay outside the gene matches. Germline V CDR1 and CDR2: SGHNT, YYREEE (reference sequence). CDR3 length: 16 residues. The CDR3 loop reads CASSLEASGGTDTQYF. The CDR3 DNA reads TGTGCCAGCAGCTTGGAGGCTAGCGGGGGCACAGATACGCAGTATTTT. Based on the CDR3 plus reference TRBV5-4 and TRBJ2-3, the full variable domain is ETGVTQSPTHLIKTRGQQVTLRCSSQSGHNTVSWYQQALGQGPQFIFQYYREEENGRGNFPPRFSGLQFPNYSSELNVNALELDDSALYLCASSLEASGGTDTQYFGPGTRLTVL.

This clone turned up a few times. This chain connects TRBV2 to TRBJ1-1; weak D call: TRBD1 (5 bases). V shed 6 bases and J shed 1 base, with 9 bases lying between them. The CDR3 spans 13 residues. From germline, CDR1 is SNHLY and CDR2 FYNNEI. Here the CDR3 DNA reads TGTGCCAGCAGCGTCCAGGGGAACACTGAAGCTTTCTTT. This translates into CASSVQGNTEAFF. The whole variable domain, filled in from reference TRBV2 and TRBJ1-1, reads EPEVTQTPSHQVTQMGQEVILRCVPISNHLYFYWYRQILGQKVEFLVSFYNNEISEKSEIFDDQFSVERPDGSNFTLKIRSTKLEDSAMYFCASSVQGNTEAFFGQGTRLTVV.

The table lists this clone with a few counts. CDR3 protein: CAISMESLTSSNQPQHF. CDR3 nucleotides: TGTGCCATCAGTATGGAGAGTCTAACCTCTAGCAATCAGCCCCAGCATTTT. The genes are TRBV10-3 and TRBJ1-5; unclear D gene. Trimming removed 5 bases from V and 0 bases from J, with 17 bases in between. This CDR3 is 17 amino acids long. Germline CDR1 is ENHRY and CDR2 is SYGVKD.

The V gene is TRBV6-6, the J gene TRBJ1-5; 7 bases are a match to TRBD1. CDR3 length: 13 residues. Trimming took 7 bases from V and 4 from J; bases not matched to a gene: 4. Looked up from germline, CDR1 is MNHNY and CDR2 is SVGAGI (reference sequence). CDR3 bases: TGTGCCAGCATGGACAGGAGTAATCAGCCCCAGCATTTT. It codes for CASMDRSNQPQHF.

The CDR3 sequence: CASSLVGQGPYEQYF. The CDR3 DNA reads TGTGCCAGCAGCTTAGTGGGCCAGGGCCCCTACGAGCAGTACTTC. This chain links TRBV11-2 with TRBJ2-7; D may be TRBD1 (5 bases). Germline V gives CDR1 SGHAT, CDR2 FQNNGV. This CDR3 spans 15 amino acids. Trimming stripped 1 base from V and 2 bases from J, with 12 bases between.

V gene TRBV10-3 combines with J gene TRBJ2-5, with 7 bases fitting TRBD2. The CDR3 loop spans 15 amino acids. J lost 2 bases, V lost 9 bases, and 12 bases had no gene match. Germline V gene sequence: CDR1 ENHRY, CDR2 SYGVKD. The CDR3 is CAIALTGTTQETQYF. DNA for the CDR3: TGTGCCATTGCGCTCACCGGGACTACACAAGAGACCCAGTACTTC.

This clone came up a few times. This chain uses TRBV9 with TRBJ2-7; D gene uncertain. CDR3 length: 16 residues. The ends were cut back, 0 bases at V and 4 bases at J, with 17 bases in the middle. Germline values: CDR1 SGDLS, CDR2 YYNGEE. CDR3 nucleotides: TGTGCCAGCAGCGTAGGGGTCGAGGCCTTTACTTACGAGCAGTACTTC. Translation: CASSVGVEAFTYEQYF.

J is TRBJ2-5 and V is TRBV7-2; tentative D call: TRBD2 (6 bases). Germline lookup yields CDR1 SGHTA and CDR2 FQGNSA. V was shortened by 8 bases and J by 2 bases, with 12 bases between the two germline ends. CDR3 length equals 13 residues. The CDR3 loop reads CASLRERQETQYF. CDR3 in DNA: TGTGCCAGCCTCCGGGAGAGACAAGAGACCCAGTACTTC.

This clone was seen many times. The genes are TRBV19 and TRBJ2-3; no firm D call. Trimming removed 2 bases at V and 6 bases at J, with 3 bases between. CDR1 is LNHDA, CDR2 SQIVND, per germline (reference sequence). The CDR3 is 11 residues long. The CDR3 region is CASSIRDTQYF. In DNA, the CDR3 is TGTGCCAGTAGTATACGGGATACGCAGTATTTT. Together with reference TRBV19 and TRBJ2-3, the CDR3 gives the full variable domain: DGGITQSPKYLFRKEGQNVTLSCEQNLNHDAMYWYRQDPGQGLRLIYYSQIVNDFQKGDIAEGYSVSREKKESFPLTVTSAQKNPTAFYLCASSIRDTQYFGPGTRLTVL.

The chain uses TRBV11-2 and TRBJ2-7, with 12 bases lining up with TRBD1. Looked up from germline, CDR1 is SGHAT and CDR2 is FQNNGV. After removal of 4 bases from V and 6 bases from J, the junction contained 10 bases not matched to a gene. This CDR3 contains 16 residues. DNA for the CDR3: TGTGCCAGCAGCTGGGGACAGGGGGCGTCGGGCTCCGAGCAGTACTTC. Translated, it gives CASSWGQGASGSEQYF. Based on the CDR3 plus reference TRBV11-2 and TRBJ2-7, the full variable domain is EAGVAQSPRYKIIEKRQSVAFWCNPISGHATLYWYQQILGQGPKLLIQFQNNGVVDDSQLPKDRFSAERLKGVDSTLKIQPAKLEDSAVYLCASSWGQGASGSEQYFGPGTRLTVT.

J is TRBJ1-5 and V is TRBV6-1; TRBD1 is a possible D gene (6 bases). The V gene lost 0 bases and the J gene lost 6 bases, with 18 bases spanning the gap. CDR1 and CDR2 (germline): MNHNS, SASEGT. This CDR3 has 17 residues. CDR3 nucleotide sequence: TGTGCCAGCAGTGAAGCGGAAGGGGGAAGTCGCAGTCAGCCCCAGCATTTT. Protein sequence: CASSEAEGGSRSQPQHF.

There are many counts of this clone. V is TRBV7-2 and J is TRBJ2-5; TRBD1 aligns across 7 bases. The CDR3 contains 13 residues. Germline CDR1 reads SGHTA; CDR2 reads FQGNSA. J was trimmed by 4 bases and V by 5 bases; bases with no gene match: 4. The CDR3 loop is CASSQDRAETQYF. As DNA, the CDR3 is TGTGCCAGCAGCCAAGACAGGGCAGAGACCCAGTACTTC.

A few counts support this clone. V gene TRBV19 combines with J gene TRBJ2-1, with 9 bases identical to TRBD1. CDR3 length: 13 residues. Germline CDR1 and CDR2: LNHDA and SQIVND (reference sequence). The trim removed 9 bases at V and 8 bases at J, leaving 8 bases unmatched. The CDR3 protein is CASRGQGTDEQFF. CDR3 bases: TGTGCCAGCAGAGGACAGGGGACCGATGAGCAGTTCTTC.

This clone has more than one count but fewer than ten. This rearrangement joins TRBV7-9 to TRBJ2-3, with 9 bases matching TRBD1. Germline lookup yields CDR1 SEHNR and CDR2 FQNEAQ (reference sequence). V trimming: 6 bases; J trimming: 2 bases; junction bases outside the gene matches: 12. There are 17 residues in the CDR3. The CDR3 reads CASRKKWGDRDTDTQYF. CDR3 bases: TGTGCCAGCAGAAAAAAATGGGGGGACAGGGACACAGATACGCAGTATTTT.

This sequence joins TRBV2 and TRBJ1-5; 7 positions agree with TRBD1. Losses at the gene ends were 7 bases for V and 8 bases for J; bases not matched to a gene: 5. This CDR3 contains 12 residues. Germline lookup yields CDR1 SNHLY and CDR2 FYNNEI. The CDR3 is CASKQGEEPQHF. CDR3 nucleotide sequence: TGTGCCAGCAAGCAGGGGGAGGAGCCCCAGCATTTT. Full variable domain (outside the CDR3, taken from reference TRBV2 and TRBJ1-5): EPEVTQTPSHQVTQMGQEVILRCVPISNHLYFYWYRQILGQKVEFLVSFYNNEISEKSEIFDDQFSVERPDGSNFTLKIRSTKLEDSAMYFCASKQGEEPQHFGDGTRLSIL.

The chain combines TRBV27 with TRBJ2-7; no definite D call. The V gene's germline CDR1 is MNHEY and CDR2 SMNVEV (reference sequence). V lost 1 base and J lost 1, with 11 bases in between. The CDR3 totals 15 residues. The CDR3 DNA is TGTGCCAGCAGTTTATTGGCTCGGAGATCCTACGAGCAGTACTTC. Amino acid sequence: CASSLLARRSYEQYF.

The V and J genes are TRBV6-1 and TRBJ2-2; D not resolved. The ends were cut back, 4 bases at V and 1 base at J, with 10 bases in the middle. Per the germline V gene, CDR1 is MNHNS and CDR2 is SASEGT. There are 15 residues in the CDR3. The CDR3, as DNA: TGTGCCAGCAGTGTAATCTTCGGGAACACCGGGGAGCTGTTTTTT. Protein: CASSVIFGNTGELFF.

Only a few counts were recorded for this clone. Here the CDR3 reads CASSSGTGVGMNTEAFF. The CDR3 DNA reads as TGTGCCAGCAGCTCTGGGACAGGTGTAGGGATGAACACTGAAGCTTTCTTT. The V call is TRBV5-6, the J call TRBJ1-1; 8 bases are a match to TRBD1. The CDR3 loop spans 17 amino acids. Germline loops: CDR1 SGHDT, CDR2 YYEEEE. J gave up 0 bases and V 3 bases, and 10 bases lay outside the gene matches. Full variable domain (outside the CDR3, taken from reference TRBV5-6 and TRBJ1-1): DAGVTQSPTHLIKTRGQQVTLRCSPKSGHDTVSWYQQALGQGPQFIFQYYEEEERQRGNFPDRFSGHQFPNYSSELNVNALLLGDSALYLCASSSGTGVGMNTEAFFGQGTRLTVV.

The rearrangement joins TRBV19 to TRBJ1-2; 12 positions agree with TRBD1. Trimming at V came to 4 bases and at J to 0 bases, leaving 9 bases not matched to a gene. There are 18 residues in the CDR3. Germline CDR1 reads LNHDA; CDR2 reads SQIVND (reference sequence). The CDR3 sequence is CASSTAGTGGLANYGYTF. The CDR3 DNA sequence: TGTGCCAGTAGTACCGCTGGGACAGGGGGCTTGGCTAACTATGGCTACACCTTC.

This clone came up a few times. This sequence joins TRBV5-6 and TRBJ2-3; TRBD2 agrees at 10 bases. Germline-derived CDR1 and CDR2 are SGHDT and YYEEEE. V lost 2 bases to trimming and J lost 4 bases; unmatched junction nucleotides: 4. The CDR3 runs to 15 residues. CDR3: CASSFRSGGADTQYF. The DNA for the CDR3 is TGTGCCAGCAGCTTTCGCAGCGGGGGGGCAGATACGCAGTATTTT.

A few counts support this clone. This chain links TRBV4-1 with TRBJ2-3; TRBD2 matches 13 bases. The CDR3 consists of 19 residues. Germline lookup yields CDR1 MGHRA and CDR2 YSYEKL. V shed 2 bases, J shed 2 bases, and the junction held 10 bases outside the gene matches. The CDR3 loop is CASSQLGLAGPRITDTQYF. The CDR3 DNA reads TGCGCCAGCAGCCAACTGGGACTAGCGGGGCCTCGAATCACAGATACGCAGTATTTT.